The text below deals with one T cell receptor beta chain. The antigen is undetermined. Participants comprised healthy donors of bone marrow. In germline, CDR1 is MNHNY, CDR2 SVGAGI (reference sequence). The CDR3 spans 15 residues. The PCR used 60 Vbeta and 13 Jbeta primers. Only in-frame clones appear in the TCRdb table, and some are missing; sequencing was by immunoSEQ multiplex PCR. This sample's table reports just under 60,000 clones. This sample is part of a study of cytomegalovirus exposure and HLA in healthy donors. Study outcomes and limitations: Links to common viral pathogens appeared, in a later analysis, for several of the most significant clusters.

The chain recombines TRBV6-6 with TRBJ2-5; TRBD1 matches at 7 bases. The J call may be incorrect, as the DNA end agrees better with TRBJ2-7. The sequence was obtained from a male donor in good health and CMV-seronegative. Sequencing was performed on PBMCs. CDR3 protein: CASRYQGQTTYEQYF. CDR3 sequence (DNA): TGTGCCAGCAGGTACCAGGGACAGACAACCTACGAGCAGTACTTC.